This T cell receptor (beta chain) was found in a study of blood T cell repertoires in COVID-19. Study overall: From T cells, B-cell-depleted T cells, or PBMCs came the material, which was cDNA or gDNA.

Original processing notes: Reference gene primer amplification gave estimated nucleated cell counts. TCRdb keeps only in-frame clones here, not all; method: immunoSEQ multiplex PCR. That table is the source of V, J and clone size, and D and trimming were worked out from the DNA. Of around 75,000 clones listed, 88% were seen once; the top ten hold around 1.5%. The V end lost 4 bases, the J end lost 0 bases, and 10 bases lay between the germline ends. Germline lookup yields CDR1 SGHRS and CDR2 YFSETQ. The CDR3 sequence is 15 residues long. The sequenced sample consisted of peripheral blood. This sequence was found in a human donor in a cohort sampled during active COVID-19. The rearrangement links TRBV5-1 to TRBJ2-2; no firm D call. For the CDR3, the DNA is TGCGCCAGCAGCCCAGGCAGTCCGAACACCGGGGAGCTGTTTTTT. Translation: CASSPGSPNTGELFF.